These 28 T cell receptor beta chains were all obtained from the same sample, sequenced in a study of blood T cell repertoires in COVID-19. Only in-frame clones appear in the TCRdb table, and some are missing; sequencing was by immunoSEQ multiplex PCR. The table has about 210,000 clones, about four fifths seen once. The source material was peripheral blood. The receptors were gathered from a woman between 45 and 60 years old with active or convalescent COVID-19.

This chain links TRBV7-9 with TRBJ1-2; no clear D. Germline CDR1 reads SEHNR; CDR2 reads FQNEAQ (reference sequence). The CDR3 spans 16 residues. V shed 2 bases and J shed 3 bases, with 16 bases lying between them. Written as DNA, the CDR3 is TGTGCCAGCAGCTTACTGGCGGGGAGAGATGACTATGGCTACACCTTC. Encoded protein: CASSLLAGRDDYGYTF.

As regards this clone: The sample contains more than one DNA sequence encoding this CDR3. The DNA for the CDR3 is TGTGCCAGCAGTTACGGCAGGGGCTCCTACAATGAGCAGTTCTTC. Protein: CASSYGRGSYNEQFF. This chain links TRBV6-5 with TRBJ2-1; D is possibly TRBD1 (6 bases). V was clipped by 2 bases and J by 0 bases, with 8 bases between them. The length of the CDR3 is 15 residues. Germline V gives CDR1 MNHEY, CDR2 SVGAGI.

This chain links TRBV28 with TRBJ1-3; possible D gene TRBD1, 5 bases. The germline V and J ends were trimmed by 7 bases and 4 bases, with 17 bases remaining between them. The CDR3 length is 15 residues. Germline V CDR1 and CDR2: MDHEN, SYDVKM. CDR3 coding DNA: TGTGCCAGCACCGCACCGGGGGGACGAGGAAACACCATATATTTT. As protein: CASTAPGGRGNTIYF.

This chain links TRBV2 with TRBJ1-1; a possible D gene is TRBD1 (5 bases). The CDR3 length is 12 residues. In germline, CDR1 is SNHLY, CDR2 FYNNEI. V was shortened by 8 bases and J by 3 bases, with 10 bases between the two germline ends. CDR3 region: CASWQGYTEAFF. CDR3 in DNA: TGTGCCAGCTGGCAGGGTTACACTGAAGCTTTCTTT.

The genes are TRBV3-1 (or the pseudogene TRBV3-2) and TRBJ2-2, with D possibly TRBD2 on 5 matching bases. V lost 4 bases and J lost 1, with 7 bases in between. The CDR3 has 14 residues. Germline V gives CDR1 LGHDT, CDR2 YNNKEL (reference sequence). In DNA form, the CDR3 reads TGTGCCAGCAGCCTTGCGGGGAACACCGGGGAGCTGTTTTTT. Translation gives CASSLAGNTGELFF.

This sequence joins TRBV18 and TRBJ2-5; 9 bases fit TRBD1. The germline gives CDR1 KGHSH, CDR2 LQKENI. V gave up 6 bases and J gave up 2 bases; unmatched junction bases: 7. The CDR3 consists of 15 residues. The CDR3, as DNA: TGTGCCAGCTCTTCCCGGACAGGGGAACAAGAGACCCAGTACTTC. Its translation: CASSSRTGEQETQYF.

The chain uses TRBV19 and TRBJ1-5, with 10 bases fitting TRBD1. Trimming at V came to 9 bases and at J to 5 bases, leaving 10 bases not matched to a gene. The CDR3 is made up of 15 amino acids. In germline, CDR1 is LNHDA, CDR2 SQIVND (reference sequence). The CDR3 sequence is CASTYRDRGHQPQHF. CDR3 DNA: TGTGCCAGCACTTACCGGGACAGGGGCCATCAGCCCCAGCATTTT.

The gene calls are TRBV4-2 and TRBJ2-1; maybe TRBD2 (5 bases). The ends were cut back, 0 bases at V and 3 bases at J, with 6 bases in the middle. Germline-derived CDR1 and CDR2 are LGHNA and YNFKEQ. The CDR3 sequence is 14 residues long. DNA of the CDR3: TGTGCCAGCAGCCAAGATCGGGGCTACAATGAGCAGTTCTTC. As protein: CASSQDRGYNEQFF.

V gene TRBV7-8 combines with J gene TRBJ2-1, with 13 bases that match TRBD2. V shed 5 bases and J 0 bases; nucleotides not matched to a gene: 7. The CDR3 is made up of 18 amino acids. The V gene's germline CDR1 is SGHVS and CDR2 FQNEAQ. This CDR3 is CASSGGTSGALSYNEQFF. CDR3 sequence (DNA): TGTGCCAGCAGCGGAGGGACTAGCGGGGCGCTCTCCTACAATGAGCAGTTCTTC.

This chain uses TRBV11-1 with TRBJ2-3, with TRBD2 as a possible D gene (5 bases). The CDR3 is 14 residues long. Germline values: CDR1 SGHAT, CDR2 FQDESV (reference sequence). Trimming removed 2 bases from V and 4 bases from J, with 10 bases in between. The CDR3 protein is CASSLFAGSDTQYF. In nucleotides, the CDR3 is TGTGCCAGCAGCTTATTTGCGGGCTCAGATACGCAGTATTTT.

Only a few counts were recorded for this clone. The chain links TRBV5-1 to TRBJ2-7; 8 nucleotides align to TRBD2. Per the germline V gene, CDR1 is SGHRS and CDR2 is YFSETQ. V gave up 3 bases and J gave up 3 bases; unmatched junction bases: 5. The CDR3 totals 14 residues. Here the CDR3 DNA reads TGCGCCAGCAGCTCTGGCAGCGGGGGCTACGAGCAGTACGTC. This gives the protein CASSSGSGGYEQYV.

As regards this clone: At the DNA level, this CDR3 is encoded by other sequences in the same sample as well. The CDR3 nucleotides read TGTGCCAGTAGAACAGGGGATAATTCACCCCTCCACTTT. Translation: CASRTGDNSPLHF. The rearrangement joins TRBV19 to TRBJ1-6, with 7 nucleotides matching TRBD1. Germline V gene lookup returns CDR1 LNHDA and CDR2 SQIVND (reference sequence). This CDR3 is 13 amino acids long. J was trimmed by 5 bases and V by 6 bases; bases with no gene match: 1.

The V and J genes are TRBV2 and TRBJ2-7, with D maybe TRBD2 (7 bases). This CDR3 is built from 15 residues. Trimming stripped 4 bases from V and 5 bases from J, with 18 bases between. Looked up from germline, CDR1 is SNHLY and CDR2 is FYNNEI. CDR3 protein: CASSVGGLSEDEQYV. The CDR3 DNA sequence: TGTGCCAGCAGTGTCGGGGGGCTCTCCGAAGACGAGCAGTACGTC.

The chain recombines TRBV5-1 with TRBJ1-3; no reliable D call. V was clipped by 2 bases and J by 3 bases, with 15 bases between them. The CDR3 is made up of 16 amino acids. Germline CDR1 is SGHRS and CDR2 is YFSETQ. The CDR3 DNA is TGCGCCAGCAGCTTTGTACCTACGACGGGTGGAAACACCATATATTTT. Translated: CASSFVPTTGGNTIYF.

The rearrangement uses TRBV24-1 and TRBJ2-3; 9 bases map to TRBD1. The CDR3 runs 17 residues. The V gene end was trimmed by 4 bases and the J gene end by 2 bases; junction bases not matched to a gene: 9. Germline V lookup: CDR1 KGHDR, CDR2 SFDVKD. The CDR3 reads CATSDPQGAPDTDTQYF. DNA for the CDR3: TGTGCCACCAGTGACCCACAGGGGGCGCCCGACACAGATACGCAGTATTTT.

The chain couples TRBV5-1 to TRBJ1-1; TRBD1 matches at 8 bases. The CDR3 extends over 15 amino acids. The V segment lost 4 bases and the J segment 8 bases; nucleotides outside the gene matches: 13. Germline V gene data show CDR1 as SGHRS and CDR2 as YFSETQ. CDR3: CASSGGTGPKEEAFF. The DNA of the CDR3 is TGCGCCAGCAGCGGCGGGACAGGCCCTAAGGAGGAAGCTTTCTTT. Full variable domain (outside the CDR3, taken from reference TRBV5-1 and TRBJ1-1): KAGVTQTPRYLIKTRGQQVTLSCSPISGHRSVSWYQQTPGQGLQFLFEYFSETQRNKGNFPGRFSGRQFSNSRSEMNVSTLELGDSALYLCASSGGTGPKEEAFFGQGTRLTVV.

A single count supports this clone. This chain uses TRBV11-3 with TRBJ2-1, with D possibly matching TRBD1 (5 bases). The germline gives CDR1 SGHNT, CDR2 YENEEA. The CDR3 length is 16 residues. Trimming left V 5 bases short and J 1 base short, with 15 bases between. The CDR3 sequence is CASSQEATVSYNEQFF. The CDR3 DNA is TGTGCCAGCAGCCAAGAGGCGACAGTTTCCTACAATGAGCAGTTCTTC.

This clone showed up many times. The chain links TRBV2 to TRBJ2-3, with D possibly matching TRBD2 (5 bases). Per the germline V gene, CDR1 is SNHLY and CDR2 is FYNNEI. CDR3 length: 14 amino acids. V gave up 6 bases and J gave up 0 bases, with 10 bases separating them. In DNA, the CDR3 is TGTGCCAGCAGGAGGGATGGGAGCACAGATACGCAGTATTTT. Residues: CASRRDGSTDTQYF.

V gene TRBV5-6 combines with J gene TRBJ1-4, with TRBD1 identical over 7 bases. Unmatched junction bases numbered 9, after V lost 4 bases and J lost 6 bases. The CDR3 runs to 15 residues. Germline loops: CDR1 SGHDT, CDR2 YYEEEE. CDR3 amino acids: CASSMTGTAYEKLFF. The CDR3 coding sequence is TGTGCCAGCAGCATGACCGGGACAGCGTATGAAAAACTGTTTTTT. The full variable domain, with the rest looked up from reference TRBV5-6 and TRBJ1-4, is DAGVTQSPTHLIKTRGQQVTLRCSPKSGHDTVSWYQQALGQGPQFIFQYYEEEERQRGNFPDRFSGHQFPNYSSELNVNALLLGDSALYLCASSMTGTAYEKLFFGSGTQLSVL.

The chain links TRBV5-5 to TRBJ2-7; D may be TRBD2 (6 bases). There are 14 residues in the CDR3. The ends were cut back, 1 base at V and 6 bases at J, with 14 bases in the middle. Germline CDR1 is SGHKS and CDR2 is YYEKEE (reference sequence). This CDR3 is CASSLKGGWGEQYF. CDR3 DNA sequence: TGTGCCAGCAGCTTGAAGGGAGGATGGGGCGAGCAGTACTTC.

The chain uses TRBV3-1 (or the pseudogene TRBV3-2) and TRBJ2-1; no definite D call. CDR3 length: 14 amino acids. V lost 4 bases and J 6 bases, leaving 13 bases between the germline ends. CDR1 LGHDT and CDR2 YNNKEL come from the germline V gene (reference sequence). The CDR3 sequence is CASSLFQAGNEQFF. CDR3 in DNA: TGTGCCAGCAGCCTCTTCCAGGCAGGCAATGAGCAGTTCTTC.

This clone was seen a few times. This rearrangement joins TRBV18 to TRBJ2-7; 7 bases are shared with TRBD1. The junction had 5 bases not matched to a gene; V was cut back by 2 bases and J by 1 base. From germline, CDR1 is KGHSH and CDR2 LQKENI. CDR3 length: 15 residues. The CDR3 sequence is CASSPDREKSYEQYV. The CDR3 DNA is TGTGCCAGCTCACCAGACAGGGAAAAGTCCTACGAGCAGTACGTC.

V and J are TRBV9 and TRBJ1-1, with 7 positions matching TRBD1. V was pared by 3 bases and J by 6 bases, with 11 bases of the junction left unmatched. This CDR3 contains 15 residues. The germline V gene has CDR1 SGDLS and CDR2 YYNGEE. CDR3 loop: CASSGGDSLGAEAFF. CDR3 coding DNA: TGTGCCAGCAGCGGGGGGGACAGCCTTGGCGCTGAAGCTTTCTTT.

The rearrangement joins TRBV18 to TRBJ1-5, with 8 bases aligning to TRBD1. Germline CDR1 KGHSH, CDR2 LQKENI. The CDR3 covers 14 residues. The trim removed 5 bases at V and 9 bases at J, leaving 9 bases unmatched. CDR3 in amino acids: CASSDGQGGGPQHF. The CDR3 DNA reads TGTGCCAGCTCAGACGGACAGGGCGGGGGGCCCCAGCATTTT.

V gene TRBV5-1 combines with J gene TRBJ2-5, with D perhaps TRBD2 (5 bases). V shed 2 bases and J shed 5 bases, with 13 bases lying between them. Germline CDR1 reads SGHRS; CDR2 reads YFSETQ. The CDR3 is made up of 14 amino acids. CDR3 bases: TGCGCCAGCAGCTTTCCGGGGAGCACGGAGACCCAGTACTTC. Translating gives CASSFPGSTETQYF. Full variable domain (outside the CDR3, taken from reference TRBV5-1 and TRBJ2-5): KAGVTQTPRYLIKTRGQQVTLSCSPISGHRSVSWYQQTPGQGLQFLFEYFSETQRNKGNFPGRFSGRQFSNSRSEMNVSTLELGDSALYLCASSFPGSTETQYFGPGTRLLVL.

This chain links TRBV5-4 with TRBJ1-1, with 7 positions matching TRBD1. The CDR3 totals 14 residues. The germline V gene has CDR1 SGHNT and CDR2 YYREEE (reference sequence). V lost 4 bases and J lost 1; bases outside the gene matches: 4. In nucleotides, the CDR3 is TGTGCCAGCAGCGAAGGACAGGCGAACACTGAAGCTTTCTTT. Translated: CASSEGQANTEAFF.

V is TRBV12-3 or TRBV12-4 and J is TRBJ1-1; D unclear. Trimming shortened V by 6 bases and J by 0 bases, and 8 bases separated the two germline ends. This CDR3 comprises 13 residues. The CDR3 sequence is CASRPTMNTEAFF. The CDR3 nucleotides read TGTGCCAGCAGACCAACAATGAACACTGAAGCTTTCTTT.

A single count supports this clone. V is TRBV29-1 and J is TRBJ2-3, with a weak D call TRBD2 (6 bases). The CDR3 totals 14 residues. Germline V gene data show CDR1 as SQVTM and CDR2 as ANQGSEA. The V end was cut by 1 base, the J end by 4 bases, with 12 bases between. The CDR3 region has the DNA TGCAGCGTTGAAGGACGGGAGAGACCAGATACGCAGTATTTT. It translates to CSVEGRERPDTQYF.